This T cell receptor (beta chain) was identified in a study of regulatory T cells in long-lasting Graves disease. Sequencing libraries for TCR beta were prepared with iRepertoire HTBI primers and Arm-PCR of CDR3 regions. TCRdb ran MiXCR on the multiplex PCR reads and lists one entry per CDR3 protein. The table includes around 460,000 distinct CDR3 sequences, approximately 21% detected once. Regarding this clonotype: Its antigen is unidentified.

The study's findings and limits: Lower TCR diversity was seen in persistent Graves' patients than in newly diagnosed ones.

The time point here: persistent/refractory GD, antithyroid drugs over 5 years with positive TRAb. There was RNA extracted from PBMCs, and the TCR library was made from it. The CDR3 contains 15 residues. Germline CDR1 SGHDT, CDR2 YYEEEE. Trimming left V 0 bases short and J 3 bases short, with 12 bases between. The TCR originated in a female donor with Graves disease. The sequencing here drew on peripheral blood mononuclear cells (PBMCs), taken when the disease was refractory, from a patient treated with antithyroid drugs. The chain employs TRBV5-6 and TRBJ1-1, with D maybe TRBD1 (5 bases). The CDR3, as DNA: TGTGCCAGCAGCTTGGCCGGCAGGGTGTACACTGAAGCTTTCTTT. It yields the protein CASSLAGRVYTEAFF.